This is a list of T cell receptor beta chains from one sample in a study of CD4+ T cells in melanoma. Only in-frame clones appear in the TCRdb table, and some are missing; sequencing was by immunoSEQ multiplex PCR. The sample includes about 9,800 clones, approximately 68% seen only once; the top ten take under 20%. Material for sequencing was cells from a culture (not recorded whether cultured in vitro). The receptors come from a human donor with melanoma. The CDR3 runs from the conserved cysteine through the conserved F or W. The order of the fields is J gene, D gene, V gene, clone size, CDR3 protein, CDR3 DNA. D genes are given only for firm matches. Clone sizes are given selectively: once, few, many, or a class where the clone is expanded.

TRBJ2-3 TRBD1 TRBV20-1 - CSASFTTGRYF TGCAGTGCTAGCTTCACGACAGGGCGTTATTTT
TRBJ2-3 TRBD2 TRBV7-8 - CASSFRERGVRGTDTQYF TGTGCCAGCAGCTTTAGGGAGCGGGGGGTAAGAGGCACAGATACGCAGTATTTT
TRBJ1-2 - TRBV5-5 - CASSAGFYGYTF TGTGCCAGCAGCGCAGGGTTCTATGGCTACACCTTC
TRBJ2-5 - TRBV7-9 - CASRPNRVPETQYF TGTGCCAGCAGGCCTAACAGGGTACCGGAGACCCAGTACTTC
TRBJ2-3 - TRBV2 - CASSGGTGFSTDTQYF TGTGCCAGCAGCGGCGGGACTGGATTTAGCACAGATACGCAGTATTTT
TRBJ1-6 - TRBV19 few CASSRGATPLHF TGTGCCAGTAGCCGCGGGGCGACGCCCCTCCACTTT
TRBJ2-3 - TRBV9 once CASSAGGIRTDTQYF TGTGCCAGCAGCGCCGGGGGAATCCGCACAGATACGCAGTATTTT
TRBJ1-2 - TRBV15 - CATSREGGVDPVAYGYTF TGTGCCACCAGCAGAGAGGGGGGCGTGGACCCAGTTGCCTATGGCTACACCTTC
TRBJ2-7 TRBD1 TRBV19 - CASSSQAGTVDRQYF TGTGCCAGTAGTTCCCAAGCCGGGACAGTGGATAGGCAGTACTTC
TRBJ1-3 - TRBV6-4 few CASHSGNTIYF TGTGCCAGTCACTCTGGAAACACCATATATTTT
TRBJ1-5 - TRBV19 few CASHRRGQGYQPQHF TGTGCCAGCCATCGACGGGGGCAGGGTTATCAGCCCCAGCATTTT
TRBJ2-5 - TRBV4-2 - CASSSGLEKETQYF TGTGCCAGCAGCTCCGGACTCGAAAAAGAGACCCAGTACTTC
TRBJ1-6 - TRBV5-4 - CASSLTGFNSPLHF TGTGCCAGCAGCTTGACAGGTTTTAATTCACCCCTCCACTTT
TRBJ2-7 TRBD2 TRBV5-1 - CASSFSGALGEQYF TGCGCCAGCAGCTTTAGCGGGGCCCTCGGAGAGCAGTACTTC
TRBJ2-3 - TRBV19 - CASKGGGAGTDTQYF TGTGCCAGTAAGGGCGGGGGCGCGGGCACAGATACGCAGTATTTT
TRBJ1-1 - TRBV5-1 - CASSLAPGAMNTEAFF TGCGCCAGCAGCTTGGCCCCAGGGGCCATGAACACTGAAGCTTTCTTT
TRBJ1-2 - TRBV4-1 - CASSQIYREGYTF TGCGCCAGCAGCCAGATATACAGGGAAGGCTACACCTTC
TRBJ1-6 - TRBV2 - CASHSGVNSPLHF TGTGCCAGCCACTCGGGAGTAAATTCACCCCTCCACTTT
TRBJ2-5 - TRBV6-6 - CASSRAGTAGETQYF TGTGCCAGCAGTCGAGCCGGGACTGCCGGTGAGACCCAGTACTTC
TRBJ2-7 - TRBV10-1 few CASRPRQEDEQYF TGCGCCAGCAGGCCCAGACAGGAGGACGAGCAGTACTTC
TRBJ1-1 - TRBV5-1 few CASSLSAFPDSYTEAFF TGCGCCAGCAGCTTGAGTGCGTTTCCCGACAGTTACACTGAAGCTTTCTTT
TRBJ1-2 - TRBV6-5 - CASSAPGGSGYTF TGTGCCAGCAGTGCCCCGGGGGGGTCTGGCTACACCTTC
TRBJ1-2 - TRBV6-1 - CASSIEQVSGYTF TGTGCCAGCAGTATAGAGCAAGTGTCCGGCTACACCTTC
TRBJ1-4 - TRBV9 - CASSVGGATNEKLFF TGTGCCAGCAGCGTAGGTGGTGCAACTAATGAAAAACTGTTTTTT
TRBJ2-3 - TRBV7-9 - CVSSLGSFTTDTQYF TGTGTCAGCAGCTTGGGCAGCTTCACCACAGATACGCAGTATTTT
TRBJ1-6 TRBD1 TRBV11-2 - CASSTDRGRIGSPLHF TGTGCCAGCAGCACGGACAGGGGGCGAATAGGTTCACCCCTCCACTTT
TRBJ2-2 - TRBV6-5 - CASSYRRRTNTGELFF TGTGCCAGCAGTTACCGACGACGGACAAACACCGGGGAGCTGTTTTTT
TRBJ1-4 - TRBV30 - CAWRVGRGIEKLFF TGTGCCTGGAGAGTGGGCAGGGGTATTGAAAAACTGTTTTTT
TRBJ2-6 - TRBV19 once CASSRTASAGANVLTF TGTGCCAGTAGTAGGACAGCTAGTGCCGGGGCCAACGTCCTGACTTTC
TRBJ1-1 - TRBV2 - CASRILGDWNTEAFF TGTGCCAGCAGAATCTTGGGGGATTGGAACACTGAAGCTTTCTTT
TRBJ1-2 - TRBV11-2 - CASSSSRAGYTF TGTGCCAGCAGCTCGAGCAGGGCCGGCTACACCTTC
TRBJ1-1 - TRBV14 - CASRTGPSRTAFF TGTGCCAGCAGGACGGGCCCCTCACGGACCGCTTTCTTT
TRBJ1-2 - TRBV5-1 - CASSSLGETVNPNYGYTF TGCGCCAGCAGCTCATTGGGGGAGACAGTGAACCCTAACTATGGCTACACCTTC
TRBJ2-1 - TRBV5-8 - CASSLVVSYNEQFF TGTGCCAGCAGCTTGGTAGTCAGCTACAATGAGCAGTTCTTC
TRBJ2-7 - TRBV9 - CASSPEAGQTYEQYF TGTGCCAGCAGCCCGGAAGCGGGACAGACTTACGAGCAGTACTTC
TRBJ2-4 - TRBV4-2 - CASSQEAGVGDIQYF TGTGCCAGCAGCCAAGAGGCAGGGGTGGGAGACATTCAGTACTTC
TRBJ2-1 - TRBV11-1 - CASSLTSSLDLQFF TGTGCCAGCAGCTTGACTAGTAGCTTAGATCTTCAGTTCTTC
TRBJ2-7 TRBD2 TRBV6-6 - CASSYMSGGDPYEQYF TGTGCCAGCAGTTACATGAGCGGGGGGGACCCCTACGAGCAGTACTTC
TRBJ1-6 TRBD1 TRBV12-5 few CASGLITGTGKTPLHF TGTGCTAGTGGTTTGATAACCGGGACAGGGAAAACACCCCTCCACTTT
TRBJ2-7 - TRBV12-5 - CASGLVLGPRFDYEQYF TGTGCTAGTGGTTTGGTACTCGGGCCGAGATTTGATTACGAGCAGTACTTC
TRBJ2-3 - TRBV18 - CASSPGTDTQYF TGTGCCAGCTCACCAGGGACCGATACGCAGTATTTT
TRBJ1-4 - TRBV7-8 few CASSLGAGELFF TGTGCCAGCAGCTTAGGCGCCGGTGAACTGTTTTTT
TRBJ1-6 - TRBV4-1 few CASSLQWTGGNSPLHF TGCGCCAGCAGCCTTCAGTGGACGGGAGGAAATTCACCCCTCCACTTT
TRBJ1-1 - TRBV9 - CASSVARTNTEAFF TGTGCCAGCAGCGTAGCTAGAACGAACACTGAAGCTTTCTTT
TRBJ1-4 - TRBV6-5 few CASSSVPPKKLFF TGTGCCAGCAGTTCGGTACCTCCGAAAAAACTGTTTTTT
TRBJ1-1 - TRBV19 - CASKKGISLVGNTEAFF TGTGCCAGTAAAAAGGGAATATCCCTGGTGGGAAACACTGAAGCTTTCTTT
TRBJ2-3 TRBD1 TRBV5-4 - CASSRDRGQGREYF TGTGCCAGCAGCCGGGACAGGGGCCAAGGCCGTGAGTATTTT
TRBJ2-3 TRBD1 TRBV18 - CASSRTGQGAGADTQYF TGTGCCAGCTCACGCACGGGACAGGGGGCCGGGGCCGATACGCAGTATTTT
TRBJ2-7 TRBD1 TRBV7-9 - CASSPRQGAGGTYEQYF TGTGCCAGCAGCCCTAGACAGGGGGCTGGTGGGACCTACGAGCAGTACTTC
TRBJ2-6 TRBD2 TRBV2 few CASRGGVGAGANVLTF TGTGCCAGCAGGGGAGGGGTAGGGGCTGGGGCCAACGTCCTGACTTTC
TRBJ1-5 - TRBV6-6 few CASSYSRDQPQHF TGTGCCAGCAGTTACAGCCGGGATCAGCCCCAGCATTTT
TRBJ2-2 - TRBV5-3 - CASSPVMSDTGELFF TGTGCCAGCAGCCCCGTGATGAGCGACACCGGGGAGCTGTTTTTT
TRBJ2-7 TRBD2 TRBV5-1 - CASSRTSGDSYEQYF TGCGCCAGCAGCCGGACTAGCGGGGACTCCTACGAGCAGTACTTC
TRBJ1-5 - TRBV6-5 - CASSRTQGISQPQHF TGTGCCAGCAGTCGGACCCAGGGAATTAGTCAGCCCCAGCATTTT